A single sample gave rise to the 32 T cell receptor beta chains below, sequenced in a study of CD8 T cells in cerebrospinal fluid in Alzheimer's disease. After re-calling the 10x single-cell sequencing reads, TCRdb lists one entry per CDR3 protein, DNA absent. This sample carries about 1,600 distinct CDR3 sequences, with 10% to 13% going to the ten biggest clones. The specimen was cerebrospinal fluid. All receptors derive from a human donor in good health.

Frequency places this clonotype as medium-sized (0.01 to 0.1%). The V and J genes are TRBV28 and TRBJ2-2; TCRdb's D call, TRBD2, is unchecked because there is no DNA. This CDR3 contains 14 residues. The germline gives CDR1 MDHEN, CDR2 SYDVKM. The CDR3 reads CASSSPGPTGELFF.

The rearrangement joins TRBV5-4 to TRBJ1-2; TCRdb reports TRBD1, a call that lacks DNA to check it against. In germline, CDR1 is SGHNT, CDR2 YYREEE (reference sequence). The CDR3 spans 13 residues. CDR3 residues: CASEAGKGHGYTF.

The rearrangement uses TRBV7-8 and TRBJ2-2. Germline CDR1 and CDR2: SGHVS and FQNEAQ. This CDR3 contains 14 residues. The CDR3 loop is CASSLAQGTGELFF.

The rearrangement links TRBV20-1 to TRBJ2-5; absent DNA, TCRdb's TRBD1 call cannot be checked. CDR1 DFQATT and CDR2 SNEGSKA come from the germline V gene (reference sequence). The CDR3 extends over 14 amino acids. The CDR3 sequence is CSARPLSGVETQYF.

This clonotype is labeled large based on frequency. The chain recombines TRBV11-2 with TRBJ2-3; TCRdb selects TRBD2, and the lack of DNA leaves this call unchecked. Germline V gives CDR1 SGHAT, CDR2 FQNNGV. This CDR3 spans 18 amino acids. CDR3 region: CASSFLVGLAGGEDTQYF.

This clonotype is identified as medium-sized (0.01 to 0.1%) from frequency. V gene TRBV6-1 combines with J gene TRBJ2-7. This CDR3 is 13 amino acids long. Per germline, CDR1 MNHNS and CDR2 SASEGT. The chain's CDR3 is CASSLASSYEQYF.

This clonotype registers large by frequency. CDR3 sequence reads: CSASRTLAGDAYEQYF. This chain uses TRBV20-1 with TRBJ2-7; TCRdb proposes TRBD2, but this gene call is untestable without DNA. The CDR3 consists of 16 residues. Germline V gives CDR1 DFQATT, CDR2 SNEGSKA (reference sequence).

This clonotype shows up as medium-sized (0.01 to 0.1%) by frequency. The CDR3 reads CASSPTVNYGYTF. The chain combines TRBV7-2 with TRBJ1-2. Germline loops: CDR1 SGHTA, CDR2 FQGNSA. This CDR3 has 13 residues.

This clonotype counts as medium-sized (0.01 to 0.1%) by frequency. The J gene is TRBJ1-6, the V gene TRBV4-2. The length of the CDR3 is 16 residues. Germline V gene lookup returns CDR1 LGHNA and CDR2 YNFKEQ. CDR3 in amino acids: CASSQDQGPTNSPLHF.

J is TRBJ1-5 and V is TRBV2; without DNA, the TCRdb call of TRBD1 cannot be checked. The germline V gene has CDR1 SNHLY and CDR2 FYNNEI. This CDR3 has 13 residues. The CDR3 loop reads CASSGQLNQPQHF.

This clonotype shows up as large by frequency. J is TRBJ2-3 and V is TRBV27; TCRdb gives TRBD2 as the D gene, but with no DNA this cannot be confirmed. The CDR3 runs to 16 residues. Germline CDR1 reads MNHEY; CDR2 reads SMNVEV (reference sequence). CDR3 in amino acids: CASSYLAGGYADTQYF.

This clonotype is deemed medium-sized (0.01 to 0.1%) by its frequency. The V and J genes are TRBV19 and TRBJ2-3; TCRdb picks TRBD2, but there is no DNA to check that call. The CDR3 has 15 residues. Looked up from germline, CDR1 is LNHDA and CDR2 is SQIVND (reference sequence). The CDR3 spells CASSNPSGGTDTQYF.

By frequency, this clonotype is medium-sized. The chain is built from TRBV6-5 and TRBJ2-7; TCRdb returns TRBD1, unconfirmable since there is no DNA. The germline V gene has CDR1 MNHEY and CDR2 SVGAGI. The CDR3 has 13 residues. The CDR3 loop is CASSTGTVDEQYF.

Its frequency marks this clonotype as medium-sized. The J gene is TRBJ2-7, the V gene TRBV3-1; TCRdb names TRBD2, which stays unverified in the absence of DNA. The CDR3 runs to 13 residues. CDR1 is LGHDT, CDR2 YNNKEL, per germline (reference sequence). The CDR3 spells CASSQAGPGEQYF.

This clonotype is classed as medium-sized (0.01 to 0.1%) by frequency. The V and J genes are TRBV6-2 or TRBV6-3 and TRBJ2-5; as DNA is missing, the TRBD1 call by TCRdb cannot be tested. Germline lookup yields CDR1 MNHEY and CDR2 SVGEGT. CDR3 size: 12 residues. CDR3 protein: CASRGDRETQYF.

This clonotype is deemed large by its frequency. The chain has TRBV7-2 and TRBJ2-3; as DNA is missing, the TRBD2 call by TCRdb cannot be tested. CDR3 length equals 17 residues. Germline loops: CDR1 SGHTA, CDR2 FQGNSA. The CDR3 sequence is CASSLNPSGGGTDTQYF.

Frequency places this clonotype as medium-sized. The chain combines TRBV2 with TRBJ1-1; TCRdb reports TRBD1, a call that lacks DNA to check it against. Germline V gene data show CDR1 as SNHLY and CDR2 as FYNNEI. There are 14 residues in the CDR3. The CDR3 sequence: CASTFTGANTEAFF.

This clonotype is identified as medium-sized from frequency. The V and J genes are TRBV9 and TRBJ2-1. CDR3 length equals 13 residues. Per the germline V gene, CDR1 is SGDLS and CDR2 is YYNGEE. CDR3 amino acids: CASSVAIINEQFF.

According to its frequency, this clonotype is medium-sized. V is TRBV6-1 and J is TRBJ1-3; TCRdb's D gene call, TRBD1, goes unchecked for lack of DNA. Looked up from germline, CDR1 is MNHNS and CDR2 is SASEGT. The CDR3 loop spans 18 amino acids. This CDR3 reads CASSEGVPGQASGNTIYF.

Measured by frequency, this clonotype is medium-sized (0.01 to 0.1%). V and J are TRBV3-1 and TRBJ1-1; TCRdb selects TRBD1, and the lack of DNA leaves this call unchecked. CDR3 length: 15 residues. Looked up from germline, CDR1 is LGHDT and CDR2 is YNNKEL (reference sequence). The CDR3 spells CASSQVVGGWTEAFF.

The chain carries TRBV5-6 and TRBJ1-2; with no DNA, the TCRdb D assignment of TRBD1 cannot be verified. The CDR3 covers 13 residues. Germline V gives CDR1 SGHDT, CDR2 YYEEEE. This chain's CDR3 is CASTQQGAYGYTF.

This clonotype ranks as medium-sized in terms of frequency. This chain links TRBV2 with TRBJ2-7; with no DNA, the TCRdb D assignment of TRBD2 cannot be verified. This CDR3 comprises 14 residues. Per the germline V gene, CDR1 is SNHLY and CDR2 is FYNNEI. CDR3 sequence reads: CASSERGLLYEQYF.

According to its frequency, this clonotype is large (0.1 to 1%). This chain links TRBV7-2 with TRBJ2-7. Germline CDR1 is SGHTA and CDR2 is FQGNSA. This CDR3 has 14 amino acids. The CDR3 loop is CASSPQALSYEQYF.

This clonotype ranks as medium-sized in terms of frequency. The chain has TRBV3-1 and TRBJ1-4; as DNA is missing, the TRBD1 call by TCRdb cannot be tested. This CDR3 has 16 residues. CDR1 LGHDT and CDR2 YNNKEL come from the germline V gene (reference sequence). The CDR3 protein is CASSQGLPGFGEKLFF.

This clonotype is classed as medium-sized by frequency. The genes are TRBV7-9 and TRBJ2-3; TCRdb's D call, TRBD1, is unchecked because there is no DNA. This CDR3 is 15 amino acids long. Germline-derived CDR1 and CDR2 are SEHNR and FQNEAQ (reference sequence). The chain's CDR3 is CASSLEGHGTDTQYF.

This clonotype is medium-sized by frequency. The chain uses TRBV6-4 and TRBJ2-3; lacking DNA, the TRBD2 call made by TCRdb goes unchecked. The CDR3 has 13 amino acids. CDR1 and CDR2 from the germline V gene are MRHNA and SNTAGT. The CDR3 protein is CASSDTRGDTQYF.

This clonotype is identified as medium-sized from frequency. This rearrangement joins TRBV6-5 to TRBJ1-2; TCRdb's assignment of TRBD1 cannot be checked, as there is no DNA. The CDR3 totals 11 residues. CDR1 and CDR2 (germline): MNHEY, SVGAGI. CDR3 sequence: CASSTGVGYTF.

Judged by frequency, this clonotype is medium-sized. The chain carries TRBV19 and TRBJ2-4; TCRdb designates TRBD2, a call that cannot be tested without DNA. Germline CDR1 is LNHDA and CDR2 is SQIVND (reference sequence). The CDR3 is made up of 17 amino acids. The chain's CDR3 is CASAGTSGAGAKNIQYF.

This clonotype is deemed medium-sized (0.01 to 0.1%) by its frequency. This chain joins TRBV21-1 and TRBJ1-2; TCRdb designates TRBD1, a call that cannot be tested without DNA. TRBV21-1 is designated a pseudogene. CDR3 length: 14 residues. The CDR3 loop reads CATPKGPGWRGYTF.

Measured by frequency, this clonotype is medium-sized. V is TRBV11-2 and J is TRBJ2-1. CDR1 and CDR2 (germline): SGHAT, FQNNGV. This CDR3 contains 17 residues. Here the CDR3 reads CASSLDLSGRAYNEQFF. Full variable domain (rest looked up from reference TRBV11-2 and TRBJ2-1): EAGVAQSPRYKIIEKRQSVAFWCNPISGHATLYWYQQILGQGPKLLIQFQNNGVVDDSQLPKDRFSAERLKGVDSTLKIQPAKLEDSAVYLCASSLDLSGRAYNEQFFGPGTRLTVL.

This clonotype is deemed large by its frequency. This chain joins TRBV4-3 and TRBJ2-7; TCRdb names TRBD1, which stays unverified in the absence of DNA. CDR3 size: 15 residues. Germline V CDR1 and CDR2: LGHNA, YSLEER. This CDR3 is CASSPEGGPNYEQYF.

By frequency, this clonotype is large (0.1 to 1%). The chain links TRBV7-3 to TRBJ2-5; TCRdb's D call of TRBD2 is untestable without DNA. In germline, CDR1 is SGHTA, CDR2 FQGTGA. The CDR3 covers 14 residues. CDR3 region: CASSTAGGQETQYF.